This entry concerns a single TCR beta chain. Its antigen is not identified. The data originate from a study of long-term antiretroviral therapy in people with HIV. Study results and limitations: The repertoire was dominated at all time points by clones expanded before ART.

Germline lookup yields CDR1 LGHNA and CDR2 YSLEER. Trimming removed 4 bases at V and 0 bases at J, with 13 bases between. CDR3 size: 15 residues. Survey level was the resolution at which the v3.0 immunoSEQ assay ran. Assay used: immunoSEQ multiplex PCR; TCRdb lists only in-frame clones, some missing. The sample contains 20,000 to 25,000 clones, 81% of which appear only once. A minimum of one pre-ART and two post-ART PBMC samples existed for each donor. This sequence was found in a man aged 40-49 years with HIV. V usage is TRBV4-3 and J usage is TRBJ2-7; D unresolved. The input for sequencing was unsorted PBMCs, taken 0.1 years before starting antiretroviral therapy. The CDR3 loop is CASSPTLSSSYEQYF. As DNA, the CDR3 is TGCGCCAGCAGCCCGACTCTTTCTAGCTCCTACGAGCAGTACTTC.